A single sample gave rise to the 3 T cell receptor beta chains below, sequenced in a study of T cells in Graves' hyperthyroidism and ophthalmopathy. Amplified TCR beta CDR3 regions came from RNA transcripts. First-round RT-PCR of the TCR CDR3 relied on the HTBI primer set. MiXCR, applied by TCRdb to the multiplex PCR reads, yields one record per CDR3 protein. The sample gives some 400,000 distinct CDR3 sequences, about 13% of which show up once; more than 20% is in the top ten. Input material: blood. These receptors came from a young man with Graves' hyperthyroidism that later progressed to Graves' ophthalmopathy.

This clonotype was counted ten times or more. This chain uses TRBV30 with TRBJ1-1; the D gene is possibly TRBD1 (5 bases). From germline, CDR1 is GTSNPN and CDR2 SVGIG (reference sequence). Trimming took off 3 bases at V and 3 bases at J, with 5 bases between the two ends. The CDR3 consists of 11 residues. This CDR3 is CAWSRDTEAFF. The CDR3 coding sequence is TGTGCCTGGAGCAGGGACACTGAAGCTTTCTTT. Combining the CDR3 with reference TRBV30 and TRBJ1-1 gives the whole variable domain SQTIHQWPATLVQPVGSPLSLECTVEGTSNPNLYWYRQAAGRGLQLLFYSVGIGQISSEVPQNLSASRPQDRQFILSSKKLLLSDSGFYLCAWSRDTEAFFGQGTRLTVV.

This clonotype was observed at least ten times. This rearrangement joins TRBV2 to TRBJ2-7, with D perhaps TRBD1 (6 bases). CDR3 length: 13 residues. Germline V CDR1 and CDR2: SNHLY, FYNNEI. V was clipped by 10 bases and J by 2 bases, with 15 bases between them. The CDR3 region has the DNA TGTGCCACCAAACGACAGGTAACCTACGAGCAGTACTTC. This codes for CATKRQVTYEQYF.

The chain combines TRBV4-1 with TRBJ1-6, with D tentatively TRBD1 (6 bases). The V gene's germline CDR1 is MGHRA and CDR2 YSYEKL. CDR3 size: 16 residues. Deletions cut 0 bases from V and 9 bases from J, with 15 bases between. The CDR3 nucleotides read TGCGCCAGCAGCCAAGACCCTGCAGGGGTAGTTTCACCCCTCCACTTT. Translating gives CASSQDPAGVVSPLHF.